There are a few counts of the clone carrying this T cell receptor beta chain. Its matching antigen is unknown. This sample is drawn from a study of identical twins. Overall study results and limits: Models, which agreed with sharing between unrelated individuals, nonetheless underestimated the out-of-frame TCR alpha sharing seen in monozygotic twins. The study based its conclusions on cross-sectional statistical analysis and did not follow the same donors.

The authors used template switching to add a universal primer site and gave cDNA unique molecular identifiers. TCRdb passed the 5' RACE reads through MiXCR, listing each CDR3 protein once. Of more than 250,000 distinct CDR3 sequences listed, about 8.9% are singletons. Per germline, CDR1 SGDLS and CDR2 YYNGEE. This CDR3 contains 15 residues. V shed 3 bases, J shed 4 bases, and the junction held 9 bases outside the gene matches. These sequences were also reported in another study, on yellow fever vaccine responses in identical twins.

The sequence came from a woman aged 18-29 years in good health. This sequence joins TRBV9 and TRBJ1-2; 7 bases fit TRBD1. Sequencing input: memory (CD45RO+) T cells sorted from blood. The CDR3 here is CASSAWLGGGYGYTF. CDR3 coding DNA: TGTGCCAGCAGCGCCTGGCTAGGGGGCGGCTATGGCTACACCTTC.